Sequencing of this TCR beta chain was carried out in a study of T cell responses to AZD1222 COVID-19 vaccine. Regarding the study as a whole: Only a handful of AZD1222 recipients, several in all, had baseline seropositivity.

Turning to this clone: Its antigen is currently unknown.

Here immunoSEQ multiplex PCR was the method, and the copy in TCRdb shows in-frame clones only, minus some. The sample has some 130,000 clones; roughly 89% are singletons. The CDR3 covers 14 residues. V shed 3 bases, J shed 8 bases, and the junction held 6 bases outside the gene matches. Germline CDR1 and CDR2: LGHDT and YNNKEL (reference sequence). This clonotype was obtained from an adult in good health. Sequenced material: peripheral blood, taken on day 0 of AZD1222 vaccination. The genes are TRBV3-1 (or the pseudogene TRBV3-2) and TRBJ2-1; 8 bases map to TRBD1. CDR3 nucleotides: TGTGCCAGCAGCCAGTACAGGGGGTCCGATGAGCAGTTCTTC. This sequence encodes CASSQYRGSDEQFF.